This passage covers 14 T cell receptor beta chains from one sample sequenced in a study of CD8 T cells in Susac syndrome. The RNA, about 0.45 to 1 ug, was put through reverse transcription using random hexamers. Each CDR3 protein is one row after TCRdb ran MiXCR on the immunoSEQ multiplex PCR reads. The sample shows 45,000 to 60,000 distinct CDR3 sequences, 92% of them seen only once. Input material: CD8+ T cells from PBMCs. The receptors originated from a human donor in good health.

This clonotype was counted once. This rearrangement joins TRBV2 to TRBJ2-1, with D perhaps matching TRBD2 (6 bases). Germline CDR1 SNHLY, CDR2 FYNNEI. This CDR3 is 13 amino acids long. For the CDR3, the DNA is TGTGTCGAGGGCGGGAAGATCGTCAATGAGCAGTTCTTC. This codes for CVEGGKIVNEQFF.

The gene calls are TRBV5-1 and TRBJ2-7; no definite D call. V dropped 6 bases and J dropped 7 bases, with 11 bases sitting between them. CDR1 and CDR2 (germline): SGHRS, YFSETQ. This CDR3 is built from 11 residues. CDR3 in amino acids: CASIFEGEQYF. CDR3 in DNA: TGCGCCAGCATCTTTGAAGGGGAGCAGTACTTC.

The CDR3 here is CSAQLIETGPQETQYF. CDR3 DNA: TGCAGCGCGCAGCTGATCGAAACAGGGCCCCAAGAGACCCAGTACTTC. This chain links TRBV29-1 with TRBJ2-5; possible D gene TRBD1, 6 bases. CDR3 size: 16 residues. Trimming cost V 7 bases and J 1 base, with 22 bases left between them. Germline CDR1 reads SQVTM; CDR2 reads ANQGSEA.

The genes are TRBV5-1 and TRBJ2-2, with TRBD2 identical over 9 bases. The CDR3 length is 18 residues. CDR1 is SGHRS, CDR2 YFSETQ, per germline. The J segment lost 3 bases and the V segment lost 0 bases, leaving 9 bases of the junction unmatched. The CDR3 coding sequence is TGCGCCAGCAGCTTGGCCGGTGGCGGGAGGGCGGACACCGGGGAGCTGTTTTTT. Protein product: CASSLAGGGRADTGELFF.

V gene TRBV5-1 combines with J gene TRBJ2-3, with 10 bases aligning to TRBD1. The CDR3 runs to 16 residues. The V gene end was trimmed by 2 bases and the J gene end by 6 bases; junction bases not matched to a gene: 9. The germline V gene encodes CDR1 SGHRS and CDR2 YFSETQ. CDR3 region: CASSFQGQGGLDTQYF. In DNA, the CDR3 is TGCGCCAGCAGCTTCCAAGGACAGGGGGGCCTTGATACGCAGTATTTT.

The chain combines TRBV12-3 or TRBV12-4 with TRBJ2-1, with 13 nucleotides matching TRBD2. Trimming cost V 5 bases and J 7 bases; bases outside gene matches: 14. The CDR3 extends over 18 amino acids. CDR3 sequence (DNA): TGTGCCAGCAGTCCCCTCCCGGGGACTAGCGGGATACAAAATGAGCAGTTCTTC. Its translation: CASSPLPGTSGIQNEQFF.

The chain recombines TRBV7-9 with TRBJ2-2; unclear D gene. Germline V gene lookup returns CDR1 SEHNR and CDR2 FQNEAQ (reference sequence). The CDR3 covers 15 residues. The V and J ends lost 5 bases and 3 bases respectively, with 13 bases between them. Here the CDR3 DNA reads TGTGCCAGCAGCGTCCCAGGCTATGACACCGGGGAGCTGTTTTTT. Amino acid sequence: CASSVPGYDTGELFF.

This rearrangement joins TRBV9 to TRBJ1-2, with D unclear. Trimming removed 0 bases from V and 8 bases from J, with 11 bases in between. The germline V gene encodes CDR1 SGDLS and CDR2 YYNGEE. This CDR3 is built from 13 residues. The CDR3 DNA reads TGTGCCAGCAGCGTAGGTGCAGATCTCGGCTACACCTTC. This translates into CASSVGADLGYTF.

V and J are TRBV2 and TRBJ2-5; D is uncertain. V was trimmed by 7 bases and J by 2 bases, leaving 8 bases between them. CDR1 is SNHLY, CDR2 FYNNEI, per germline. The CDR3 is 12 residues long. The CDR3 DNA follows: TGTGCCAGCATCACAGAGCAAGAGACCCAGTACTTC. This codes for CASITEQETQYF.

This clonotype was detected only a few times. The chain links TRBV6-1 to TRBJ1-1; D possibly corresponds to TRBD1 (5 bases). There are 13 residues in the CDR3. CDR1 is MNHNS, CDR2 SASEGT, per germline. Trimming cost V 6 bases and J 6 bases, with 14 bases left between them. The CDR3 protein is CASRFQGMAEAFF. The CDR3 DNA sequence: TGTGCCAGCAGGTTTCAGGGTATGGCTGAAGCTTTCTTT.

This chain joins TRBV2 and TRBJ1-2; 8 nucleotides line up with TRBD1. J lost 3 bases, V lost 6 bases, and 6 bases had no gene match. Germline V gives CDR1 SNHLY, CDR2 FYNNEI. The CDR3 has 14 amino acids. CDR3 region: CASSDGQGHYGYTF. The CDR3 DNA sequence: TGTGCCAGCAGCGACGGACAGGGTCACTATGGCTACACCTTC.

V and J are TRBV2 and TRBJ1-2, with D hard to call. The CDR3 has 16 residues. Trimming took off 0 bases at V and 4 bases at J, with 15 bases between the two ends. Germline V lookup: CDR1 SNHLY, CDR2 FYNNEI. The CDR3 spells CASSEASGSSIYGYTF. For the CDR3, the DNA is TGTGCCAGCAGTGAAGCTAGCGGATCCTCCATCTATGGCTACACCTTC.

This rearrangement joins TRBV7-2 to TRBJ2-1, with D perhaps being TRBD1 or TRBD2 (5 bases each). The CDR3 has 15 residues. The germline V gene has CDR1 SGHTA and CDR2 FQGNSA. V was trimmed by 5 bases and J by 9 bases, leaving 20 bases between them. Here the CDR3 reads CASSLPRDPVGEQFF. For the CDR3, the DNA is TGTGCCAGCAGCCTCCCCCGGGACCCGGTGGGTGAGCAGTTCTTC. Full variable domain (rest looked up from reference TRBV7-2 and TRBJ2-1): GAGVSQSPSNKVTEKGKDVELRCDPISGHTALYWYRQSLGQGLEFLIYFQGNSAPDKSGLPSDRFSAERTGGSVSTLTIQRTQQEDSAVYLCASSLPRDPVGEQFFGPGTRLTVL.

The rearrangement uses TRBV18 and TRBJ1-2, with a weak D call TRBD1 (6 bases). Trimming pared 0 bases from V and 5 bases from J, leaving 19 bases between. Germline CDR1 reads KGHSH; CDR2 reads LQKENI. The length of the CDR3 is 17 residues. The CDR3 region is CASSPPAVQGGWYGYTF. In DNA form, the CDR3 reads TGTGCCAGCTCACCACCAGCGGTACAGGGTGGATGGTATGGCTACACCTTC. Full variable domain (remainder filled in from reference TRBV18 and TRBJ1-2): NAGVMQNPRHLVRRRGQEARLRCSPMKGHSHVYWYRQLPEEGLKFMVYLQKENIIDESGMPKERFSAEFPKEGPSILRIQQVVRGDSAAYFCASSPPAVQGGWYGYTFGSGTRLTVV.